One sample yielded the 10 T cell receptor beta chains listed below, sequenced in a study of blood T cell repertoires in COVID-19. Using immunoSEQ multiplex PCR, the repertoire was profiled, and TCRdb retains in-frame clones only, with some absent. This table has 3,400 or so clones, 80% appearing once. The specimen sequenced was peripheral blood. These receptors all come from a human donor in a cohort sampled during active COVID-19.

The chain combines TRBV9 with TRBJ1-3, with D maybe TRBD1 (5 bases). Deletions cut 3 bases from V and 0 bases from J, with 16 bases between. Germline V lookup: CDR1 SGDLS, CDR2 YYNGEE. CDR3 length: 17 residues. The CDR3 DNA sequence: TGTGCCAGCAGCGCCTACAGGACCTTTCACTCTGGAAACACCATATATTTT. It is translated as CASSAYRTFHSGNTIYF.

V and J are TRBV4-1 and TRBJ2-7, with D perhaps TRBD2 (6 bases). The germline V gene encodes CDR1 MGHRA and CDR2 YSYEKL. The CDR3 runs to 16 residues. Trimming removed 0 bases from V and 0 bases from J, with 12 bases in between. CDR3 sequence: CASSQEKRDFSYEQYF. The CDR3 coding sequence is TGCGCCAGCAGCCAAGAAAAGAGGGACTTCTCCTACGAGCAGTACTTC.

The chain has TRBV4-1 and TRBJ1-2, with 9 nucleotides matching TRBD1. This CDR3 has 16 amino acids. Germline CDR1 reads MGHRA; CDR2 reads YSYEKL. J gave up 7 bases and V 1 base, and 10 bases lay outside the gene matches. The DNA for the CDR3 is TGCGCCAGCAGCCAAGCCCTCCGGGGACAGGGTCGTGGCTACACCTTC. It encodes CASSQALRGQGRGYTF.

The chain is built from TRBV4-1 and TRBJ1-2; a possible D gene is TRBD1 (6 bases). CDR1 MGHRA and CDR2 YSYEKL come from the germline V gene. Trimming stripped 5 bases from V and 6 bases from J, with 19 bases between. The CDR3 spans 15 residues. The CDR3 DNA is TGCGCCAGCAGCTCAGTAGGGGGGGGGTTTGATGGCTACACCTTC. This codes for CASSSVGGGFDGYTF.

There are a few counts of this clone. The gene calls are TRBV6-4 and TRBJ2-1; 10 bases fit TRBD2. Germline V CDR1 and CDR2: MRHNA, SNTAGT. The CDR3 is made up of 16 amino acids. After removal of 2 bases from V and 3 bases from J, the junction contained 4 bases not matched to a gene. The CDR3 region is CASSDGTSGDYNEQFF. CDR3 DNA: TGTGCCAGCAGTGACGGAACTAGCGGGGACTACAATGAGCAGTTCTTC.

This clone was detected once. This chain uses TRBV2 with TRBJ2-1; perhaps TRBD1 as D (6 bases). CDR1 is SNHLY, CDR2 FYNNEI, per germline. CDR3 size: 13 residues. The ends were cut back, 0 bases at V and 9 bases at J, with 9 bases in the middle. The CDR3 nucleotides are TGTGCCAGCAGTGAAGCACGAGGGGGTGAGCAGTTCTTC. This sequence encodes CASSEARGGEQFF.

This chain links TRBV4-3 with TRBJ1-2, with a possible D match to TRBD1 (5 bases). This CDR3 is 15 amino acids long. Between the trimmed V and J ends, which lost 0 bases and 4 bases, there was a span of 12 bases. Germline V gene sequence: CDR1 LGHNA, CDR2 YSLEER. The DNA for the CDR3 is TGCGCCAGCAGCCAAGAATCGGACAATCTCTATGGCTACACCTTC. This gives the protein CASSQESDNLYGYTF.

The chain carries TRBV5-1 and TRBJ1-3, with 9 bases fitting TRBD1. V was clipped by 1 base and J by 4 bases; unmatched bases: 9. Germline CDR1 is SGHRS and CDR2 is YFSETQ. The length of the CDR3 is 17 residues. CDR3 DNA: TGCGCCAGCAGCTTGACAGGGGGCCCCTCTCTGGGAAACACCATATATTTT. Residues: CASSLTGGPSLGNTIYF.

The CDR3 loop is CASSPQGSRRELFF. CDR3 nucleotide sequence: TGTGCCAGTAGTCCCCAGGGGTCCCGTAGGGAGCTGTTTTTT. The rearrangement joins TRBV19 to TRBJ2-2; TRBD1 is a possible D gene (6 bases). Germline values: CDR1 LNHDA, CDR2 SQIVND (reference sequence). The length of the CDR3 is 14 residues. Between the trimmed V and J ends, which lost 5 bases and 9 bases, there was a span of 16 bases.

This clone is labeled large. The J gene is TRBJ1-2, the V gene TRBV10-3; TRBD1 matches 8 bases. Per the germline V gene, CDR1 is ENHRY and CDR2 is SYGVKD. V lost 6 bases, J lost 5 bases, and 5 bases stayed unmatched. This CDR3 has 13 residues. The CDR3 DNA follows: TGTGCCATCAGGGGGACAGGAGTTTATGGCTACACCTTC. It encodes CAIRGTGVYGYTF.